This T cell receptor beta chain was recovered during a study of cytomegalovirus exposure and HLA in healthy donors. As for this clone: The antigen remains undetermined.

At sampling all donors were nominally healthy, likely with unrecorded immune exposures. Trimming removed 0 bases at V and 7 bases at J, with 11 bases between. Germline V CDR1 and CDR2: SGHRS, YFSETQ. The CDR3 is made up of 14 amino acids. Study outcomes and limitations: Being productive about 87% or about 30% of the time was typical of most TCR beta V segments in an earlier analysis. Researchers counted about 150 TCR beta chains as cytomegalovirus-associated. Rare TCR sequences predominated, though certain public TCRs were found in many donors.

PCR was performed using 60 Vbeta and 13 Jbeta primers. Sequencing used immunoSEQ multiplex PCR; TCRdb keeps in-frame clones, though not all of them. The sample records some 77,000 clones, roughly 75% being singletons. The sequence was obtained from a woman aged 40-49 years in good health and CMV-seronegative. This rearrangement joins TRBV5-1 to TRBJ2-1; D possibly corresponds to TRBD2 (6 bases). Specimen: PBMCs. The CDR3 region has the DNA TGCGCCAGCAGCTTGGTCGGCGGGAATAATGAGCAGTTCTTC. Protein product: CASSLVGGNNEQFF.